This TCR beta chain was profiled in a study of blood T cell repertoires in COVID-19 (dated by TCRdb to 2020 to 2022). About the investigation overall: Samples from collaborators originated in the United States, Italy and Spain and spanned both the acute and convalescent phases of COVID-19. The material from the prospective study consisted of cDNA or gDNA derived from T cells, B-cell-depleted T cells, or PBMCs. Deeply sampled blood TCRbeta repertoires from subjects exposed to, actively infected with, or recovered from COVID-19 were included in the dataset. A freely available public database, intended as a resource for researchers studying the immune response to SARS-CoV-2, is where the repertoires were released. The samples were drawn from the first 160 participants of the ongoing ImmuneRACE study and from 950 to 1,500 subjects provided by 6 global collaborators. A de-identified subject ID, COVID-19 status, age in years and sex were almost always included in the sample metadata. HLA class I and class II types, where available, came from metadata supplied by the sample provider rather than from assay-based typing.

Turning to this clone: Its antigen specificity is not known. Base qualities are not provided; no much larger clone lies one nucleotide away.

A second Seattle source provided samples from volunteer blood donors who had recovered from COVID-19. Each collaborating institution followed its own protocols to collect whole blood in K2EDTA tubes. For TCRbeta analysis, collaborators shipped samples as frozen whole blood, isolated PBMCs, or DNA extracted from either of those sample types. CDR1 SEHNR and CDR2 FQNEAQ were looked up in the germline V gene (reference sequence). Trimming accounts for 7 bases at V and 2 bases at J, while the number of junction bases matched to no gene is 12. The CDR3 measures 17 amino acids from cysteine to phenylalanine. Only the CDR3 DNA is retained, 51 bases long and in frame from the first base. TCRbeta CDR3 regions were amplified from genomic DNA using the immunoSEQ Assay, a bias-controlled multiplex PCR. The study's processing was this. The number of nucleated cells in each sample was estimated from the amplification of reference gene primers within the assay. To quantify the absolute abundance of each unique TCRbeta CDR3 rearrangement, sequence reads were collapsed and filtered. For each sample, productive Simpson clonality was calculated by taking the square root of Simpson's diversity index across productive rearrangements. As stored in TCRdb, this immuneACCESS dataset retains in-frame rearrangements with V and J assigned. A fraction of the clones does not appear; measured against another copy, unresolved V genes explain less than half of the discrepancy, and the remainder lacks a known reason. V and J calls and clone size are copied from that table; D and trimming were computed from the DNA. The table for this sample lists 200,000 to 300,000 clones; about 90% of them were counted only once. Roughly 7% of the sample rests with the top ten.

General findings and caveats noted by the study authors: How much clinical and demographic metadata was included differed by source and by participant, and the metadata was provided uncurated.

Specimen: peripheral blood. Recombination joined TRBV7-9 with TRBJ1-3; TRBD1 matches 9 bases in the middle. This TCR derives from a man aged 60 to 69 who had recovered from COVID-19. CDR3 loop: CASNQQGAFVPGNTIYF. The DNA sequence follows: TGTGCCAGCAACCAACAGGGGGCATTTGTTCCTGGAAACACCATATATTTT.